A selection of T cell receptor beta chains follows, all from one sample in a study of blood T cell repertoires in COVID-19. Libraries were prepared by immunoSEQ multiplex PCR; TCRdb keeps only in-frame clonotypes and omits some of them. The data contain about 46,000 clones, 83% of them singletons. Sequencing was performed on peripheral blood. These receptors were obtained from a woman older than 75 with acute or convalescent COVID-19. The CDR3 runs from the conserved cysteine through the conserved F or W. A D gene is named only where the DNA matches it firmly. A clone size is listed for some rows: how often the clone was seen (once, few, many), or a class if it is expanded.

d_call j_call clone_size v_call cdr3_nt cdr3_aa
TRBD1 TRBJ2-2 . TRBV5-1 TGCGCCAGCAGCTTGTGGGACAGGGCCAACACCGGGGAGCTGTTTTTT CASSLWDRANTGELFF
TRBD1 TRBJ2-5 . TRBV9 TGTGCCAGCAAGGGACAGGGGGGAGAGACCCAGTACTTC CASKGQGGETQYF
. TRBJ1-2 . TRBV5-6 TGTGCCAGCAGCTCTCCTATCAGGTCCGGCTACACCTTC CASSSPIRSGYTF
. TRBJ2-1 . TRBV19 TGTGCCAGTCTGGACAGAAACGAGCAGTTCTTC CASLDRNEQFF
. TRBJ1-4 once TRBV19 TGTGCCAGTAGGCTTCGGGACTTGGGTGAAAAACTGTTTTTT CASRLRDLGEKLFF
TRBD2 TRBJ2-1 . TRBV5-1 TGCGCCAGCAGCTTGGTAGGTAGCGGGTTGGATGAGCAGTTCTTC CASSLVGSGLDEQFF
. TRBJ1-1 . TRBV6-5 TGTGCCAGCAGTTACTCGATTGGGGGGGGAAACACTGAAGCTTTCTTT CASSYSIGGGNTEAFF
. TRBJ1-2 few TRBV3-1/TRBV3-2 TGTGCCAGCAGCCCAGGGTACTATGGCTACACCTTC CASSPGYYGYTF
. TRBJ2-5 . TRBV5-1 TGCGCCAGCAGCCTTCAAGAGACCCAGTACTTC CASSLQETQYF
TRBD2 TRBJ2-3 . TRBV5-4 TGTGCCAGCAGCGAGGCCCTTAGCGGGGGTGCAGATACGCAGTATTTT CASSEALSGGADTQYF
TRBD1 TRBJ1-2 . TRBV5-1 TGCGCCAGCAGCTCGGGACAGGGCTCCCTCGGGGGCTACACCTTC CASSSGQGSLGGYTF
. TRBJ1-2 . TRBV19 TGTGCCAGTAGGTTTAACGCGGACTATGGCTACACCTTC CASRFNADYGYTF
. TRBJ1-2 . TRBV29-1 TGCAGCGTTGGAGCGGCTCGAATGGATGGCTACACCTTC CSVGAARMDGYTF
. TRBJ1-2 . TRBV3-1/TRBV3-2 TGTGCCAGCAGCCAAGTCATAGAAACCTATGGCTACACCTTC CASSQVIETYGYTF